The clone carrying this TCR beta chain was counted many times. Germline V CDR1 and CDR2: KGHDR, SFDVKD. Trimming cost V 7 bases and J 6 bases; bases outside gene matches: 10. This CDR3 is built from 14 residues. The data stem from a study of T cells after yellow fever vaccination. Via MiXCR, TCRdb re-called the 5' RACE reads, giving one row per CDR3 protein. The sample lists 25,000 to 35,000 distinct CDR3 sequences, under 4.5% occurring once. Sequencing used CD8+ T cells sorted from PBMCs, obtained 5 days after the yellow fever booster vaccination. The rearrangement links TRBV24-1 to TRBJ2-7, with 8 bases fitting TRBD2. The origin of this receptor is a man younger than 40 who received the YFV17D yellow fever vaccine. The CDR3 is CATSEGLGDGEQYF. Here the CDR3 DNA reads TGTGCCACCAGCGAGGGACTAGGGGATGGCGAGCAGTACTTC.